In this sample, the clone carrying this T cell receptor (beta chain) turned up many times. Its target is not known. From germline, CDR1 is SGHVS and CDR2 FQNEAQ. With V trimmed by 1 base and J by 1 base, 10 bases remained unmatched. CDR3 length: 17 amino acids. This specimen belongs to a study of molecular identifiers for immune sequencing clone quantification. TCRdb reprocessed the PCR reads via MiXCR and lists one record per CDR3 protein. The sample lists under 600,000 distinct CDR3 sequences, roughly a fifth occurring once. Findings of the study overall: Underestimated sizes of highly expanded clones could result from identical TCR molecules that share a barcode.

This chain links TRBV7-8 with TRBJ2-7; 7 nucleotides agree with TRBD1. Sequencing used naive CD8+ T cells from blood, with Jurkat cell RNA spiked in. Subset given: FACS-sorted CD8+CD4-CCR7+CD45RA+ naive T cells. This clonotype was sampled from a human donor in good health. Some libraries in this study had Jurkat cell RNA spiked in. DNA of the CDR3: TGTGCCAGCAGCTTAGAGACCACAGGGGTAGGTTCCTACGAGCAGTACTTC. Translating it yields CASSLETTGVGSYEQYF. The full variable domain, rest sourced from reference TRBV7-8 and TRBJ2-7, is GAGVSQSPRYKVAKRGQDVALRCDPISGHVSLFWYQQALGQGPEFLTYFQNEAQLDKSGLPSDRFFAERPEGSVSTLKIQRTQQEDSAVYLCASSLETTGVGSYEQYFGPGTRLTVT.